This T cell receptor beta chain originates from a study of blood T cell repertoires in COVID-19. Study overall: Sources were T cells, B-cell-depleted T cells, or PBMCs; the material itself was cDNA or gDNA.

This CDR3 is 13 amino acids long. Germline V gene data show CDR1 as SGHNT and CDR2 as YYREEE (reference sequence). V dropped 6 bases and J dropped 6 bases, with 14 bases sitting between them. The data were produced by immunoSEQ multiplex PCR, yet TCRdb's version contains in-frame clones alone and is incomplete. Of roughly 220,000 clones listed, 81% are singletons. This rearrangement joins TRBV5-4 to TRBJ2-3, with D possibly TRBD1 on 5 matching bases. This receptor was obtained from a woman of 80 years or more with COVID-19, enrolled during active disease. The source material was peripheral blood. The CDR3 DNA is TGTGCCAGCACCCAGGGTTCTACGGATACGCAGTATTTT. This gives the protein CASTQGSTDTQYF.